This T cell receptor (beta chain) appears in the sequencing data of a study of blood T cell repertoires in COVID-19. Whole-study context: The analysed material was cDNA or gDNA that came from T cells, B-cell-depleted T cells, or PBMCs.

In Seattle, patients joined the study during active infection and were tracked longitudinally. TCRdb's table, derived via immunoSEQ multiplex PCR, lists solely in-frame clones and lacks some. The table shows approximately 400,000 clones, with approximately 88% occurring only once. The sequence was collected from a woman aged 50 to 60 with COVID-19, enrolled during active disease. Sequencing was performed on peripheral blood.

CDR3 in DNA: TGTGCCAGCAGCCTAAATCTGGGGCAGATATACGAGCAGTACTTC. Amino acids: CASSLNLGQIYEQYF. The J gene is TRBJ2-7, the V gene TRBV7-2, with D maybe TRBD1 (5 bases). V was shortened by 5 bases and J by 4 bases, with 18 bases between the two germline ends. The CDR3 extends over 15 amino acids. Germline V gene sequence: CDR1 SGHTA, CDR2 FQGNSA.